This T cell receptor beta chain was profiled in a study of T cell changes during pregnancy in multiple sclerosis. Germline V gene sequence: CDR1 SGHRS, CDR2 YFSETQ. The CDR3 loop spans 15 amino acids. The junction had 6 bases not matched to a gene; V was cut back by 4 bases and J by 9 bases. Measured with immunoSEQ multiplex PCR; TCRdb has only the in-frame clones, and not every one. In the table there are 100,000 to 150,000 clones, roughly 92% of which are singletons. The sequence was obtained from a female donor with multiple sclerosis, enrolled in a pregnancy study. V is TRBV5-1 and J is TRBJ1-6, with 11 bases lining up with TRBD1. The specimen was peripheral blood, collected before pregnancy. CDR3 DNA sequence: TGCGCCAGCAGCGCACGGACAGGGGGCGGTTCACCCCTCCACTTT. Translating it yields CASSARTGGGSPLHF.